The clone carrying this T cell receptor beta chain has just one count. TCRdb keeps only in-frame clones here, not all; method: immunoSEQ multiplex PCR. This table has about 70,000 clones, approximately 86% appearing once. Per germline, CDR1 MNHEY and CDR2 SVGAGI. With V trimmed by 4 bases and J by 6 bases, 9 bases remained unmatched. The CDR3 covers 16 residues. The data belong to a study of blood T cell repertoires in COVID-19. In the study overall: The origin of the acute and convalescent COVID-19 samples was the United States, Italy and Spain.

The V and J genes are TRBV6-5 and TRBJ2-1; 10 bases fit TRBD2. This clonotype originated in a human donor in a cohort sampled during active COVID-19. The material sequenced was peripheral blood. Written as DNA, the CDR3 is TGTGCCAGCAGTTCCCTAGCGGGAGCTGGACTCAATGAGCAGTTCTTC. Translated: CASSSLAGAGLNEQFF.